This TCR beta chain was identified during a study of cytomegalovirus exposure and HLA in healthy donors. Whole-study results and caveats: The classifier, whose performance was assessed in both the original and validation cohorts, reportedly diagnosed cytomegalovirus status with high specificity and sensitivity. Several of the most significant clusters appeared, in a later analysis, to be linked to common viral pathogens. Analysis performed later found roughly 17,000 TCR beta sequences associated with HLA alleles at 0.05 false discovery rate.

This clone was observed a handful of times. Its antigen remains unidentified. The CDR3 spans 15 residues. Germline V gene lookup returns CDR1 LNHDA and CDR2 SQIVND (reference sequence). Trimming pared 3 bases from V and 0 bases from J, leaving 11 bases between. The PCR had 60 Vbeta and 13 Jbeta primers. Profiled with immunoSEQ multiplex PCR; TCRdb holds only in-frame clones, not every one. This table holds 130,000 to 150,000 clones, roughly 80% found once. This chain connects TRBV19 to TRBJ2-5; D unclear. The source material was PBMCs. This receptor was identified in a middle-aged woman in good health and CMV-seropositive. For the CDR3, the DNA is TGTGCCAGTAGTATCGGCGACACAGACCAAGAGACCCAGTACTTC. The encoded protein is CASSIGDTDQETQYF. Supplemented by reference TRBV19 and TRBJ2-5, the full variable domain reads DGGITQSPKYLFRKEGQNVTLSCEQNLNHDAMYWYRQDPGQGLRLIYYSQIVNDFQKGDIAEGYSVSREKKESFPLTVTSAQKNPTAFYLCASSIGDTDQETQYFGPGTRLLVL.